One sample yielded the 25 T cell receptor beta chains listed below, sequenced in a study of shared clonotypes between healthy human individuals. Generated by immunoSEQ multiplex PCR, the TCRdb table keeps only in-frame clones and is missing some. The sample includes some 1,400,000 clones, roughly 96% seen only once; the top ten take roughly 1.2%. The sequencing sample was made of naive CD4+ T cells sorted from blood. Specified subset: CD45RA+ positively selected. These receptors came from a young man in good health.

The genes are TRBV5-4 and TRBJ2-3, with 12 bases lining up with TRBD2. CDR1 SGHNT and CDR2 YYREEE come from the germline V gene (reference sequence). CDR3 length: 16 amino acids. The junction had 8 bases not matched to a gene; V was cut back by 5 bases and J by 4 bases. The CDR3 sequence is CASSSMTSGRSDTQYF. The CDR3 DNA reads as TGTGCCAGCAGTTCAATGACTAGCGGGAGATCAGATACGCAGTATTTT.

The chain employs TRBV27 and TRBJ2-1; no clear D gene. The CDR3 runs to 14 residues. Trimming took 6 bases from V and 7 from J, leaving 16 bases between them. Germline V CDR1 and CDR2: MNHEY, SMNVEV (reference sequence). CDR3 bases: TGTGCCAGCAGCCGACATTTTTCGTCAAATGAGCAGTTCTTC. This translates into CASSRHFSSNEQFF.

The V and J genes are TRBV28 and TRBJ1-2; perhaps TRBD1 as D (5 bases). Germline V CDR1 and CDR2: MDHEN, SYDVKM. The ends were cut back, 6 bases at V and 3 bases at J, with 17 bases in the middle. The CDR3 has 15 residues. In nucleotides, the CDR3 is TGTGCCAGCAGGTCCACAGGTGTCAACTACTATGGCTACACCTTC. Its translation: CASRSTGVNYYGYTF.

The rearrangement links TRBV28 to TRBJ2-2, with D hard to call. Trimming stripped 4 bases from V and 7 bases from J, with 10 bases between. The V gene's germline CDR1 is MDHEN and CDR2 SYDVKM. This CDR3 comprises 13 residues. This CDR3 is CASSSPLSGELFF. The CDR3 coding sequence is TGTGCCAGCAGTTCCCCATTAAGCGGGGAGCTGTTTTTT.

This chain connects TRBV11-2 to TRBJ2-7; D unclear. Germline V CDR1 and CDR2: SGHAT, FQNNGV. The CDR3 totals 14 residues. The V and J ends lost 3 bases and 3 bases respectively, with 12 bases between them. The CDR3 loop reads CASSFPGTYYEQYF. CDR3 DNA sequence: TGTGCCAGCAGCTTCCCCGGAACGTACTACGAGCAGTACTTC.

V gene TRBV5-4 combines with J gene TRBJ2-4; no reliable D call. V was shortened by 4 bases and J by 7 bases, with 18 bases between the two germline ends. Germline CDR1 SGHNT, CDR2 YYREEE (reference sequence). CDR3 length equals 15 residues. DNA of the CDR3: TGTGCCAGCAGCCACGAGGCCGCGAGTAGGAACATTCAGTACTTC. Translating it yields CASSHEAASRNIQYF.

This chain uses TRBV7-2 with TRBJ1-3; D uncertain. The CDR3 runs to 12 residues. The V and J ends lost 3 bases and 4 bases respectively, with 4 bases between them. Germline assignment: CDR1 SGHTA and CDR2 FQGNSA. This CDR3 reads CASSFGGNTIYF. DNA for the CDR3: TGTGCCAGCAGCTTCGGGGGAAACACCATATATTTT.

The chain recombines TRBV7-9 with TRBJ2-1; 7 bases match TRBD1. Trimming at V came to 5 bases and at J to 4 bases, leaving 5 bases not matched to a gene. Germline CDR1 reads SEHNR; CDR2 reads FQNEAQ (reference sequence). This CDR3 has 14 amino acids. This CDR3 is CASSVGTAYNEQFF. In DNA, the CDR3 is TGTGCCAGCAGCGTCGGGACAGCTTACAATGAGCAGTTCTTC.

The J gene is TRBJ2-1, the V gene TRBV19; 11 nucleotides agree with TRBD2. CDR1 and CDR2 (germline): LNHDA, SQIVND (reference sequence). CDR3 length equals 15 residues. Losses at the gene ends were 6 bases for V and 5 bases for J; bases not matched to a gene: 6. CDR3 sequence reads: CASRRGLAENNEQFF. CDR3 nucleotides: TGTGCCAGTAGGCGGGGACTAGCGGAAAACAATGAGCAGTTCTTC. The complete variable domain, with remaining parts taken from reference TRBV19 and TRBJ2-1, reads DGGITQSPKYLFRKEGQNVTLSCEQNLNHDAMYWYRQDPGQGLRLIYYSQIVNDFQKGDIAEGYSVSREKKESFPLTVTSAQKNPTAFYLCASRRGLAENNEQFFGPGTRLTVL.

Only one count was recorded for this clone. The CDR3 spells CASSQPTGGLTSGELFF. In DNA, the CDR3 is TGTGCCAGCAGCCAACCGACAGGGGGTCTAACGTCCGGGGAGCTGTTTTTT. The chain employs TRBV4-2 and TRBJ2-2; 9 bases map to TRBD1. The germline CDR1 and CDR2 sequences are LGHNA and YNFKEQ. The CDR3 is made up of 17 amino acids. The junction had 10 bases not matched to a gene; V was cut back by 2 bases and J by 6 bases.

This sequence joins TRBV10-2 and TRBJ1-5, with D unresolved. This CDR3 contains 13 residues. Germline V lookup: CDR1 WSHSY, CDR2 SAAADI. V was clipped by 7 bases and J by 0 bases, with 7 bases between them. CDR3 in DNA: TGCGCCAGCACCAAGTATAGCAATCAGCCCCAGCATTTT. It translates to CASTKYSNQPQHF.

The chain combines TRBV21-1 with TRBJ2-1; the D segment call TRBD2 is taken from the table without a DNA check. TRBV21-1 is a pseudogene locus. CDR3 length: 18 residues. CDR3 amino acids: CASSTHGREFNSYNEQFF. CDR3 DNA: TGTGCCAGCAGCACTCACGGTCGGGAGTTTAACTCCTACAATGAGCAGTTCTTC.

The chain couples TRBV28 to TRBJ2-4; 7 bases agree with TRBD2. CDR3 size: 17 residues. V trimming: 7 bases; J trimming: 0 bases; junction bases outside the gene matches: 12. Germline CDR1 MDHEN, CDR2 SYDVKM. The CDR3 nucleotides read TGTGCCAGCAACACAGTAGGGCTAGCGGAAGCCAAAAACATTCAGTACTTC. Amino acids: CASNTVGLAEAKNIQYF.

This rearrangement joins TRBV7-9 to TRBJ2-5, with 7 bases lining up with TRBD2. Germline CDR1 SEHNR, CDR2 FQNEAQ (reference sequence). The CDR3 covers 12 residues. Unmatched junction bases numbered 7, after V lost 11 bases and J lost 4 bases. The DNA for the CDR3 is TGTGCCGGGGGGGACTATGGAGAGACCCAGTACTTC. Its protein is CAGGDYGETQYF.

The CDR3 DNA is TGTGCCAGTGCCCCAACTGCAACTAATGAAAAACTGTTTTTT. Its translation is CASAPTATNEKLFF. The V and J genes are TRBV6-5 and TRBJ1-4, with D hard to call. CDR3 size: 14 residues. Germline lookup yields CDR1 MNHEY and CDR2 SVGAGI. V dropped 9 bases and J dropped 0 bases, with 11 bases sitting between them.

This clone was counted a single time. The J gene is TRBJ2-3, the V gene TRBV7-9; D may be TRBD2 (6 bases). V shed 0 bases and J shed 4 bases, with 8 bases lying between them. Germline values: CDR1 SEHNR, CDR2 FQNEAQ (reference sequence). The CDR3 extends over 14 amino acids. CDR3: CASSLASGADTQYF. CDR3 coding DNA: TGTGCCAGCAGCTTAGCGTCGGGAGCAGATACGCAGTATTTT.

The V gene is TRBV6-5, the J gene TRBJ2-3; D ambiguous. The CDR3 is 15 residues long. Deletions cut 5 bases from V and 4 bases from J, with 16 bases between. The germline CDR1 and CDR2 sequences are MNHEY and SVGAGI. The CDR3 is CASSAPERIPDTQYF. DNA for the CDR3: TGTGCCAGCAGTGCGCCCGAACGGATCCCAGATACGCAGTATTTT.

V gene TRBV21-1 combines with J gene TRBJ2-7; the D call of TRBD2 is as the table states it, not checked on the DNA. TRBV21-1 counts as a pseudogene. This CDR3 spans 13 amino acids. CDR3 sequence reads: CASSNALSYEQYF. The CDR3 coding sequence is TGTGCCAGCAGCAATGCACTATCCTACGAGCAGTACTTC.

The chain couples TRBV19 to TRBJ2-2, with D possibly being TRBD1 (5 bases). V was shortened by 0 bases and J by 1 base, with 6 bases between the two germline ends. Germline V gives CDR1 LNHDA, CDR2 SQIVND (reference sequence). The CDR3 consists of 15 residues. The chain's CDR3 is CASSIDRVNTGELFF. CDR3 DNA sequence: TGTGCCAGTAGTATAGACAGGGTGAACACCGGGGAGCTGTTTTTT. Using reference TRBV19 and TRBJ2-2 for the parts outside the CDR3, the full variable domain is DGGITQSPKYLFRKEGQNVTLSCEQNLNHDAMYWYRQDPGQGLRLIYYSQIVNDFQKGDIAEGYSVSREKKESFPLTVTSAQKNPTAFYLCASSIDRVNTGELFFGEGSRLTVL.

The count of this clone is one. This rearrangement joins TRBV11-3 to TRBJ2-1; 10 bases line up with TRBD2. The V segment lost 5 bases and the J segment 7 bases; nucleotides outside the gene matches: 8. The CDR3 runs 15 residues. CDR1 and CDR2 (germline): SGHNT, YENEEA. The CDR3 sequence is CASSGAGGPSNEQFF. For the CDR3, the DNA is TGTGCCAGCAGCGGAGCGGGAGGGCCTAGTAATGAGCAGTTCTTC.

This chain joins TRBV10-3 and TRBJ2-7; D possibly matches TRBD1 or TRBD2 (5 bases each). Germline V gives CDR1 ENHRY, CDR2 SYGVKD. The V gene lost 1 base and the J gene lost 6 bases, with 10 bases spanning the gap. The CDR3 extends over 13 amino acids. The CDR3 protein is CAISEFRGPEQYF. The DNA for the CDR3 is TGTGCCATCAGTGAGTTTAGGGGACCCGAGCAGTACTTC.

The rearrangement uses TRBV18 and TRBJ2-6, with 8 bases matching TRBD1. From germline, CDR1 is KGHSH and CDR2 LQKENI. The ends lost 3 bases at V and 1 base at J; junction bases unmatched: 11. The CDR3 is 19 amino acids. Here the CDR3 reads CASSPPRTGSLSGANVLTF. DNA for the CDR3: TGTGCCAGCTCACCCCCCCGGACAGGGTCCTTATCTGGGGCCAACGTCCTGACTTTC.

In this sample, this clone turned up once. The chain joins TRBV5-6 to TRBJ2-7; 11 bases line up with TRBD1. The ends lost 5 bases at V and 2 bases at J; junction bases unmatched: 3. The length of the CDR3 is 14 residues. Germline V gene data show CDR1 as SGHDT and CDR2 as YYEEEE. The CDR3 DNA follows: TGTGCCAGCAGGGGACAGGGGGTGACCTACGAGCAGTACTTC. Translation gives CASRGQGVTYEQYF.

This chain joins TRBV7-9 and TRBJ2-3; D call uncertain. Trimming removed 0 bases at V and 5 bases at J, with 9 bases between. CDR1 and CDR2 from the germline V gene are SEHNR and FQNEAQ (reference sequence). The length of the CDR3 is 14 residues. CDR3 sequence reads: CASSLAGWGDTQYF. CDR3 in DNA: TGTGCCAGCAGCTTAGCAGGGTGGGGAGATACGCAGTATTTT.

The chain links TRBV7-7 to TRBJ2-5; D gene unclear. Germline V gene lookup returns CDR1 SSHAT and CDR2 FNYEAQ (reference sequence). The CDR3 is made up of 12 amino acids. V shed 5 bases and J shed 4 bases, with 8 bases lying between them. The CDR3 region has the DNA TGTGCCAGCAGCGCGCTTGGAGAGACCCAGTACTTC. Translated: CASSALGETQYF.